This T cell receptor beta chain was sequenced for a study of CD8+ T cells in alopecia areata. Across the whole study: Patients received oral tofacitinib, 5 to 10 mg twice daily, for moderate-to-severe alopecia areata. Tofacitinib ran 6 to 18 months, followed by 6 months off drug.

As to treatment: oral pan-JAK inhibitor, 5-10 mg twice daily. Extraction of RNA preceded its reverse transcription into cDNA, which served as the sequencing template. Produced via immunoSEQ multiplex PCR; TCRdb's table is partial and in-frame only. This table has roughly 200,000 clones, roughly 40% appearing once. The CDR3 sequence is 16 residues long. The J segment lost 1 base and the V segment lost 0 bases, leaving 5 bases of the junction unmatched. CDR1 and CDR2 (germline): SQVTM, ANQGSEA. Whole-study findings and limits: Tofacitinib yielded significantly lower scalp clonality and fewer expanded CD8+ clones among the top 100. It was less clear whether patients shared TCRs than it was in mice, possibly because of HLA.

On this clone itself: What it binds is not known.

The rearrangement links TRBV29-1 to TRBJ2-4; 8 bases line up with TRBD1. The receptor's source is a human donor with alopecia areata. Sequenced material: CD4+ T cells sorted from blood, taken at approximately week 37, from a patient treated with tofacitinib. The CDR3 is CSVEDRQGWAKNIQYF. CDR3 DNA sequence: TGCAGCGTTGAAGATCGACAGGGGTGGGCCAAAAACATTCAGTACTTC.